This TCR beta chain is from a study of OX40 agonist ivuxolimab in advanced cancers. Whole-study context: Three individuals attained partial responses, comprising one hepatocellular carcinoma case and two cutaneous melanoma cases. Notes on the study in general: On average, CD8+ T cells had more expanded clones than CD4+. Among some nonresponders, normalized T-cell clonal expansion was also low.

Method: immunoSEQ multiplex PCR; TCRdb's copy keeps in-frame clones and lacks some. The sample consists of approximately 16,000 clones, roughly three quarters of them appearing once. V shed 4 bases and J 8 bases; nucleotides not matched to a gene: 13. The germline V gene has CDR1 SGHVS and CDR2 FQNEAQ. This CDR3 is built from 15 residues. Baseline was the first blood sampling point, followed by cycle 4 day 1 and cycle 7 day 1. About this clone itself: Its antigen is currently unknown.

The sequencing used CD4+ or CD8+ T cells sorted from blood, collected in a trial of the OX40 agonist ivuxolimab. The rearrangement links TRBV7-8 to TRBJ1-2; the match to TRBD1 covers 7 bases. The source of this sequence is an adult with an advanced solid tumor such as melanoma, head and neck, liver or kidney cancer. The CDR3 DNA follows: TGTGCCAGCAGCTCCCGACAGGGCGCTTTTTACGGCTACACCTTC. Its protein is CASSSRQGAFYGYTF.